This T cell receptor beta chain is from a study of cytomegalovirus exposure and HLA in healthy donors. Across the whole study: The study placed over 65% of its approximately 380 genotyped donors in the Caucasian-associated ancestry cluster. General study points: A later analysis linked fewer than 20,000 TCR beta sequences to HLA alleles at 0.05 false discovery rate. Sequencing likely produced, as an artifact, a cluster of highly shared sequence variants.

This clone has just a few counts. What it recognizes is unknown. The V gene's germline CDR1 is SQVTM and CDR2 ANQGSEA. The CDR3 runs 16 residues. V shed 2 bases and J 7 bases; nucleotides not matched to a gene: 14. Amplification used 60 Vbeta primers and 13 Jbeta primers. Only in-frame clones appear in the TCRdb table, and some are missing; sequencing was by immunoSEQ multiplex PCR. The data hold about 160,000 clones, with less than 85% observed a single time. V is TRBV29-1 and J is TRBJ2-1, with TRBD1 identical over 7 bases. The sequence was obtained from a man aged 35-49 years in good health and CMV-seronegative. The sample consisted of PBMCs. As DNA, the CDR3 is TGCAGCGTTGAATATTATTTGGGACAGCCCCCGAATGAGCAGTTCTTC. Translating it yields CSVEYYLGQPPNEQFF.